The 18 T cell receptor beta chains below were found in one sample sequenced in a study of regulatory T cells in long-lasting Graves disease. With iRepertoire HTBI primers and Arm-PCR of CDR3 regions, TCR beta libraries were built. TCRdb reanalysed the multiplex PCR reads using MiXCR and keeps one entry per CDR3 protein. The sample shows approximately 350,000 distinct CDR3 sequences, 12% of them seen only once. Noted time point: newly diagnosed GD, antithyroid drugs for less than 3 months. From RNA extracted from PBMCs, the TCR library was made. The sample was also reused in another study, on T cells in Graves' hyperthyroidism and ophthalmopathy.

Sequencing was performed on peripheral blood mononuclear cells (PBMCs), taken at new diagnosis, from a patient treated with antithyroid drugs. The receptors here all came from a woman aged 18-30 years with Graves disease.

This clonotype was detected many times. The chain is built from TRBV30 and TRBJ1-5, with a tentative D call TRBD1 (5 bases). CDR3 size: 12 residues. Trimming removed 2 bases at V and 6 bases at J, with 8 bases between. CDR1 is GTSNPN and CDR2 is SVGIG in the germline V gene (reference sequence). CDR3 loop: CAWSTTGQPQHF. The CDR3 nucleotides are TGTGCCTGGAGTACCACAGGTCAGCCCCAGCATTTT.

V usage is TRBV30 and J usage is TRBJ1-1; 7 bases line up with TRBD1. The germline CDR1 and CDR2 sequences are GTSNPN and SVGIG (reference sequence). Trimming cost V 2 bases and J 4 bases; bases outside gene matches: 7. The CDR3 consists of 14 residues. The CDR3 DNA is TGTGCCTGGAGTAATAGGGGGCGAAGCACTGAAGCTTTCTTT. Amino acids: CAWSNRGRSTEAFF.

This clonotype was detected ten times or more. The chain is built from TRBV11-2 and TRBJ1-1; D unclear. CDR3 length equals 13 residues. Trimming removed 2 bases at V and 0 bases at J, with 4 bases between. CDR1 is SGHAT and CDR2 is FQNNGV in the germline V gene. The CDR3 DNA sequence: TGTGCCAGCAGCTTACCGGTGAACACTGAAGCTTTCTTT. It encodes CASSLPVNTEAFF.

Comments on this clonotype: A much larger clone differs from this one at a single base, so this may be a read error. The genes are TRBV7-9 and TRBJ1-2; 9 positions agree with TRBD1. The CDR3 has 17 residues. Per the germline V gene, CDR1 is SEHNR and CDR2 is FQNEAQ (reference sequence). This CDR3 is CAGSWRRPRDREVGYTF. The CDR3 DNA follows: TGTGCCGGCAGCTGGAGACGACCTCGGGACAGGGAGGTTGGCTACACCTTC.

There are many counts of this clonotype. This rearrangement joins TRBV6-2 or TRBV6-3 to TRBJ2-7; TRBD1 might be the D (6 bases). The CDR3 has 14 residues. Germline V lookup: CDR1 MNHEY, CDR2 SVGEGT. The V end lost 8 bases, the J end lost 0 bases, and 14 bases lay between the germline ends. The CDR3 DNA reads TGTGCCAGCTGGGGACGGGACAACTCCTACGAGCAGTACTTC. It is translated as CASWGRDNSYEQYF.

This clonotype was observed a handful of times. V and J are TRBV4-3 and TRBJ1-3; D is uncertain. This CDR3 is 17 amino acids long. Germline CDR1 reads LGHNA; CDR2 reads YSLEER. The V gene lost 0 bases and the J gene lost 0 bases, with 12 bases spanning the gap. CDR3 amino acids: CASSQDLGRSSGNTIYF. In DNA form, the CDR3 reads TGCGCCAGCAGCCAAGATCTCGGGCGGAGCTCTGGAAACACCATATATTTT.

This clonotype was picked up many times. The V gene is TRBV11-1, the J gene TRBJ2-1; a weak D match, TRBD2 (5 bases). V gave up 1 base and J gave up 6 bases, with 13 bases separating them. Germline CDR1 and CDR2: SGHAT and FQDESV (reference sequence). The CDR3 consists of 15 residues. As DNA, the CDR3 is TGTGCCAGCAGCTTAGGTCTGGGGAGTGGCAATGAGCAGTTCTTC. Translating gives CASSLGLGSGNEQFF.

This clonotype was counted ten times or more. V usage is TRBV27 and J usage is TRBJ1-1; 8 nucleotides agree with TRBD1. The trim removed 5 bases at V and 4 bases at J, leaving 3 bases unmatched. Germline lookup yields CDR1 MNHEY and CDR2 SMNVEV (reference sequence). The CDR3 is 13 amino acids. The CDR3 sequence: CASSITGGTEAFF. Written as DNA, the CDR3 is TGTGCCAGCAGTATAACAGGGGGCACTGAAGCTTTCTTT.

The chain carries TRBV7-2 and TRBJ1-2; 7 bases align to TRBD1. Germline V lookup: CDR1 SGHTA, CDR2 FQGNSA. Trimming at V came to 2 bases and at J to 3 bases, leaving 3 bases not matched to a gene. This CDR3 has 14 amino acids. CDR3 sequence (DNA): TGTGCCAGCAGCTTACTGGGACAGTACTATGGCTACACCTTC. Its protein product is CASSLLGQYYGYTF. The whole variable domain, filled in from reference TRBV7-2 and TRBJ1-2, reads GAGVSQSPSNKVTEKGKDVELRCDPISGHTALYWYRQSLGQGLEFLIYFQGNSAPDKSGLPSDRFSAERTGGSVSTLTIQRTQQEDSAVYLCASSLLGQYYGYTFGSGTRLTVV.

In its sample, this clonotype was seen a few times. The DNA of the CDR3 is TGTGCCAGCAGTTACGGCTCCTATAATTCACCCCTCCACTTT. This sequence encodes CASSYGSYNSPLHF. The gene calls are TRBV6-5 and TRBJ1-6; D call uncertain. The CDR3 sequence is 14 residues long. Germline CDR1 MNHEY, CDR2 SVGAGI. Trimming stripped 2 bases from V and 0 bases from J, with 2 bases between.

This clonotype was detected many times. The chain joins TRBV27 to TRBJ2-7; 11 bases map to TRBD2. CDR1 and CDR2 from the germline V gene are MNHEY and SMNVEV (reference sequence). The CDR3 has 16 residues. Trimming took 4 bases from V and 7 from J; bases not matched to a gene: 12. CDR3 nucleotide sequence: TGTGCCAGCAGTTCACCCTCGACTAGCGGGATGGATGAGCAGTACTTC. The encoded protein is CASSSPSTSGMDEQYF.

This clonotype was picked up many times. V gene TRBV11-2 combines with J gene TRBJ1-3, with D possibly being TRBD1 (5 bases). This CDR3 contains 15 residues. V gave up 7 bases and J gave up 2 bases, with 15 bases separating them. Germline lookup yields CDR1 SGHAT and CDR2 FQNNGV. CDR3 residues: CASTNFGGAGNTIYF. CDR3 DNA sequence: TGTGCCAGCACTAATTTCGGGGGAGCTGGAAACACCATATATTTT. Drawing the rest from reference TRBV11-2 and TRBJ1-3, the complete variable domain is EAGVAQSPRYKIIEKRQSVAFWCNPISGHATLYWYQQILGQGPKLLIQFQNNGVVDDSQLPKDRFSAERLKGVDSTLKIQPAKLEDSAVYLCASTNFGGAGNTIYFGEGSWLTVV.

This clonotype turned up a few times. At one of its ends the junction is not consistent with the germline gene, which may arise from a read error. The gene calls are TRBV4-1 and TRBJ1-6; D possibly corresponds to TRBD1 (5 bases). In germline, CDR1 is MGHRA, CDR2 YSYEKL. The length of the CDR3 is 17 residues. CDR3 sequence reads: CASSKNVGATSNSPLHF. CDR3 coding DNA: TGTGCCAGCAGCAAGAACGTTGGGGCGACATCGAATTCACCCCTCCACTTT.

This clonotype has ten or more counts. V is TRBV18 and J is TRBJ1-1; maybe TRBD1 (5 bases). Germline V gene sequence: CDR1 KGHSH, CDR2 LQKENI. Trimming removed 2 bases from V and 1 base from J, with 8 bases in between. CDR3 length: 14 amino acids. CDR3 region: CASSPVRENTEAFF. For the CDR3, the DNA is TGTGCCAGCTCACCAGTCAGGGAGAACACTGAAGCTTTCTTT. Complete variable domain (other parts from reference TRBV18 and TRBJ1-1): NAGVMQNPRHLVRRRGQEARLRCSPMKGHSHVYWYRQLPEEGLKFMVYLQKENIIDESGMPKERFSAEFPKEGPSILRIQQVVRGDSAAYFCASSPVRENTEAFFGQGTRLTVV.

This clonotype has just a few counts. The genes are TRBV20-1 and TRBJ2-1; D is tentatively TRBD1 or TRBD2 (5 bases each). The germline gives CDR1 DFQATT, CDR2 SNEGSKA (reference sequence). The CDR3 runs 16 residues. V lost 4 bases and J 3 bases, leaving 19 bases between the germline ends. The CDR3 reads CSANRDPGRIYNEQFF. CDR3 coding DNA: TGCAGTGCTAACCGGGACCCAGGGCGAATCTACAATGAGCAGTTCTTC.

This clonotype was seen ten or more times. V gene TRBV10-3 combines with J gene TRBJ2-5; D ambiguous. The germline CDR1 and CDR2 sequences are ENHRY and SYGVKD. With 4 bases removed from V and 4 bases from J, the gap between germline ends came to 7 bases. This CDR3 has 12 amino acids. CDR3 protein: CAISGMGETQYF. CDR3 coding DNA: TGTGCCATCAGTGGCATGGGAGAGACCCAGTACTTC.

This clonotype has ten or more counts. This chain joins TRBV11-2 and TRBJ1-2; D is uncertain. CDR1 and CDR2 from the germline V gene are SGHAT and FQNNGV. V dropped 0 bases and J dropped 5 bases, with 13 bases sitting between them. The CDR3 has 15 residues. The CDR3 coding sequence is TGTGCCAGCAGCTTAGACGAGGCCGATCCTTATGGCTACACCTTC. Translated: CASSLDEADPYGYTF.

Many counts were recorded for this clonotype. The chain has TRBV27 and TRBJ2-7; TRBD1 matches 7 bases. The V gene's germline CDR1 is MNHEY and CDR2 SMNVEV (reference sequence). V lost 3 bases and J lost 3; bases outside the gene matches: 5. The length of the CDR3 is 14 residues. In DNA form, the CDR3 reads TGTGCCAGCAGTTTGTCACGGGACAGCTACGAGCAGTACTTC. Residues: CASSLSRDSYEQYF.